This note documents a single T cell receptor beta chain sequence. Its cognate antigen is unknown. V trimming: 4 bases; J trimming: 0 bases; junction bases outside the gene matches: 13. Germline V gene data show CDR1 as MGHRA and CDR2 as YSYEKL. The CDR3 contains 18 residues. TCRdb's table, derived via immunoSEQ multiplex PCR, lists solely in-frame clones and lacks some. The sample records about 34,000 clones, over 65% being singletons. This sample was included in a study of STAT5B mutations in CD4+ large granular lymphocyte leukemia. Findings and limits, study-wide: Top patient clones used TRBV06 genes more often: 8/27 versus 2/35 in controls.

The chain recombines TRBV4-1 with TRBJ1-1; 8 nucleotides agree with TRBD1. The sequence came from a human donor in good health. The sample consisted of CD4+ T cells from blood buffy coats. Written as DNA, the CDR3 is TGCGCCAGCAGCCGTGGACTCGCCCGGACAGGGCTGAACACTGAAGCTTTCTTT. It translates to CASSRGLARTGLNTEAFF.